The clone carrying this T cell receptor beta chain was seen repeatedly, ten times or more. The sequenced fragment ends 3 residues before the CDR3 boundary, so the rest is inferred from the germline J gene. This entry is derived from a study of T cell clonality in common variable immunodeficiency. Germline V gives CDR1 ENHRY, CDR2 SYGVKD. This CDR3 is 11 amino acids long. V dropped 11 bases and J dropped 5 bases, with 11 bases sitting between them. Data came from immunoSEQ multiplex PCR; TCRdb stores just in-frame clones and leaves some out. The sample holds more than 35,000 clones, and no clone turns up only once.

What was sequenced was peripheral blood mononuclear cells. The chain carries TRBV10-3 and TRBJ2-3; tentatively, D is TRBD1 (5 bases). The clonotype comes from a person aged 18 to 75 in good health. The CDR3: CAAGRGDTQYF. Partial CDR3 DNA: TGTGCCGCCGGTAGGGGAGATACG.